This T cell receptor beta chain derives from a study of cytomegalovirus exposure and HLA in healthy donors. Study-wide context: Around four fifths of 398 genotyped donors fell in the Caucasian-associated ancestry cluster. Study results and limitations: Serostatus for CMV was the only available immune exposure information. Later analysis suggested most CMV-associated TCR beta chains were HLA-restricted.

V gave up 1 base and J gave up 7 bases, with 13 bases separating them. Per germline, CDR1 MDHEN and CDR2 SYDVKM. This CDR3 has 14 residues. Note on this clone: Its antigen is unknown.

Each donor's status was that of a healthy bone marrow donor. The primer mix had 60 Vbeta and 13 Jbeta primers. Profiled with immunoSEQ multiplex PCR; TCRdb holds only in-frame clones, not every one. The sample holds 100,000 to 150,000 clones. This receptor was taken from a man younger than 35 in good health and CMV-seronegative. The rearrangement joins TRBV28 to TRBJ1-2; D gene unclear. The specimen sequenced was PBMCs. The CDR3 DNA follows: TGTGCCAGCAGTTTATCCCCTAATGCCGCTGGCTACACCTTC. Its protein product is CASSLSPNAAGYTF.